The sequence of this T cell receptor (beta chain) was determined in a study of immune cell composition in non-small cell lung cancer. General study results and limits: Smoking pack-years did not significantly correlate with tumour TCR-beta clonality. Squamous carcinomas (roughly 80%) more often had tumour-associated clones >0.5% than adenocarcinomas (roughly 35%).

Normal lung sampling was at least 3 cm from the tumour, as distant as possible. Frozen unsorted single-cell suspensions supplied the genomic DNA. Sequencing used immunoSEQ multiplex PCR; TCRdb keeps in-frame clones, though not all of them. The sample holds 1,500 to 2,000 clones; 79% are singletons and the top ten take about a tenth. Concerning this clone itself: The antigen is not known.

This CDR3 is 16 amino acids long. The ends lost 4 bases at V and 9 bases at J; junction bases unmatched: 14. Germline V gene sequence: CDR1 SGHDT, CDR2 YYEEEE. The clonotype was recovered from a human donor with non-small cell lung cancer. This chain connects TRBV5-6 to TRBJ2-4, with 9 bases aligning to TRBD2. Sequencing was performed on non-adjacent lung tissue. The CDR3 here is CASSPPGSGSLAIQYF. The CDR3 DNA reads as TGTGCCAGCAGCCCCCCGGGTAGCGGGAGTCTCGCCATTCAGTACTTC.